The rows below give T cell receptor beta chains drawn from one sample of a study of CD8+CD57+ T cells in acquired aplastic anemia. MiXCR, applied by TCRdb to the reads, yields one record per CDR3 protein. The table lists approximately 200,000 distinct CDR3 sequences, over 60% of them singletons. What was sequenced was sorted CD4+, CD8+, or CD8+CD57+ T cells (not recorded which) from PBMCs. The receptors originated from a human donor in good health. Each CDR3 is given with its conserved first and last residue. Each record gives: V gene, clone size, D gene, CDR3 protein. The D gene is left open where the match is weak. The size of a clone is reported for some rows only, either as once, few or many, or as a class for expanded clones.

TRBV12-3/TRBV12-4	.	.	CASSLGVHGYTF
TRBV9	.	TRBD2	CASSAGRDTQYF
TRBV6-1	.	TRBD1	CASSRGQVSVSSNQPQHF
TRBV6-5	many	.	CASSLTTGAANYGYTF
TRBV4-2	many	TRBD1	CASSQAGTGPPDTQYF
TRBV15	many	TRBD2	CATSGGLAGKASEQFF
TRBV20-1	once	TRBD2	CSASISGGYNEQFF
TRBV20-1	once	TRBD2	CSARSSGGLFF
TRBV20-1	once	TRBD1	CSATGVGETQYF
TRBV12-3/TRBV12-4	many	.	CASSLDGVEQYF
TRBV20-1	.	.	CSARMAAGEQFF
TRBV4-1	.	.	CASSQDRSTNYNEQFF
TRBV29-1	many	.	CSVENDPTENYGYTF
TRBV2	.	TRBD2	CASTPSLAGGNEQFF
TRBV19	.	.	CASSISGPGYEQYF
TRBV7-7	.	TRBD1	CASSKGDREETQYF
TRBV19	.	TRBD1	CASSTGLRTEAFF
TRBV7-9	.	TRBD1	CASSGGQGVREQYF
TRBV6-2/TRBV6-3	.	.	CASRGSWETQYF
TRBV9	.	.	CASSSTEETQYF
TRBV7-2	few	.	CASSSGRNTEAFF
TRBV7-9	many	TRBD1	CASRQTGLDGYTF
TRBV2	.	TRBD1	CARNFGTADLYEQYF
TRBV19	.	.	CASSIVGQGTTEAFF
TRBV20-1	.	TRBD2	CSAGSGINNHNEQFF
TRBV7-7	.	.	CASSLEIYSEQFF
TRBV12-3/TRBV12-4	.	.	CASSFAGAEETQYF
TRBV7-2	.	TRBD2	CASSYDGGGSYEQYF
TRBV19	.	TRBD1	CASTVYRGLGQPQHF
TRBV20-1	.	.	CSARGGQGPNTGELFF
TRBV24-1	few	.	CATAAADPLYNEQFF
TRBV20-1	.	TRBD1	CSARALQGVEANYGYTF
TRBV10-2	.	.	CASTPSRAVPPSEQYF
TRBV15	.	.	CATSPPGELFF
TRBV5-4	.	.	CASTWIGNTGELFF
TRBV12-3/TRBV12-4	many	.	CASSFMAKRTEKLFF
TRBV27	few	TRBD1	CASSRTGGGTEAFF
TRBV6-1	few	.	CASSDSAGSNQPQHF
TRBV20-1	.	.	CSARGRRMNTEAFF
TRBV12-3/TRBV12-4	once	.	CASSAGFRTDTQYF
TRBV7-9	.	.	CSAPAVETGDNYGYTF
TRBV2	.	.	CASRSDSNQPQHF
TRBV7-9	.	TRBD1	CASSLGTGASGQPQHF
TRBV2	few	.	CASSEARHEQFF
TRBV7-9	.	TRBD2	CASSEGVGGPVDTQYF
TRBV9	many	.	CASSPGDYGNYGYTF
TRBV10-3	.	.	CAISKGGDYGYTF
TRBV5-8	many	TRBD2	CASSLVTSSQETQYF